The 28 T cell receptor beta chains listed next were all sequenced from one sample in a study of Ad26.COV2.S vaccination and SARS-CoV-2 variants. Generated by immunoSEQ multiplex PCR, the TCRdb table keeps only in-frame clones and is missing some. Among about 100,000 clones, over 60% were seen once, and the ten largest hold 15% to 20%. The sequences come from peripheral blood, collected after recovery from COVID-19. The source is a human donor who had recovered from COVID-19.

The chain links TRBV27 to TRBJ2-5; D is undetermined. Germline CDR1 is MNHEY and CDR2 is SMNVEV (reference sequence). V was pared by 3 bases and J by 5 bases, with 10 bases between. The CDR3 covers 13 residues. The CDR3 nucleotides are TGTGCCAGCAGTTTTCGCCGCGGCGAGACCCAGTACTTC. This encodes CASSFRRGETQYF.

This sequence joins TRBV6-5 and TRBJ2-5; 9 bases line up with TRBD1. CDR1 and CDR2 from the germline V gene are MNHEY and SVGAGI. The CDR3 is 13 amino acids. V was clipped by 6 bases and J by 3 bases; unmatched bases: 2. CDR3 DNA: TGTGCCAGCAGCGGGACAGGGAAAGAGACCCAGTACTTC. Protein product: CASSGTGKETQYF.

The rearrangement uses TRBV5-1 and TRBJ2-3, with TRBD2 identical over 8 bases. CDR1 is SGHRS, CDR2 YFSETQ, per germline. V lost 0 bases to trimming and J lost 5 bases; unmatched junction nucleotides: 5. This CDR3 has 15 residues. This CDR3 is CASSLGTSGGDTQYF. Here the CDR3 DNA reads TGCGCCAGCAGCTTGGGCACTAGCGGTGGAGATACGCAGTATTTT.

The chain combines TRBV28 with TRBJ2-5, with 8 bases that match TRBD2. Germline CDR1 reads MDHEN; CDR2 reads SYDVKM. V gave up 3 bases and J gave up 4 bases; unmatched junction bases: 4. CDR3 length: 14 residues. The CDR3 region is CASSLAGGAETQYF. For the CDR3, the DNA is TGTGCCAGCAGTTTGGCGGGGGGAGCAGAGACCCAGTACTTC.

V is TRBV2 and J is TRBJ2-3; 7 bases align to TRBD1. The CDR3 is made up of 16 amino acids. In germline, CDR1 is SNHLY, CDR2 FYNNEI. V lost 4 bases and J lost 0; bases outside the gene matches: 7. The CDR3 is CASSVSRDRSTDTQYF. CDR3 DNA sequence: TGTGCCAGCAGTGTTTCCCGGGACAGAAGCACAGATACGCAGTATTTT.

This chain joins TRBV24-1 and TRBJ2-3; 7 positions agree with TRBD2. The germline gives CDR1 KGHDR, CDR2 SFDVKD. CDR3 length equals 15 residues. V lost 5 bases and J lost 2; bases outside the gene matches: 6. The CDR3 nucleotides are TGTGCCACCAGTGTTGGCGGGAGTGACACAGATACGCAGTATTTT. It specifies CATSVGGSDTDTQYF.

This chain joins TRBV7-2 and TRBJ2-1; TRBD2 aligns across 10 bases. This CDR3 has 15 residues. The V gene's germline CDR1 is SGHTA and CDR2 FQGNSA. V gave up 0 bases and J gave up 7 bases; unmatched junction bases: 3. CDR3 protein: CASSLAVSGGNEQFF. The CDR3 nucleotides are TGTGCCAGCAGCTTAGCGGTTAGCGGGGGGAATGAGCAGTTCTTC.

A single count supports this clone. Distinct nucleotide sequences in the sample also encode this CDR3. V is TRBV2 and J is TRBJ1-2; no clear D gene. The CDR3 sequence is 12 residues long. CDR1 is SNHLY and CDR2 is FYNNEI in the germline V gene. Trimming took 7 bases from V and 5 from J, leaving 11 bases between them. CDR3 loop: CASTLDSYGYTF. The CDR3 coding sequence is TGTGCCAGCACCTTAGACTCGTATGGCTACACCTTC.

The V and J genes are TRBV13 and TRBJ1-3; D gene uncertain. The CDR3 extends over 17 amino acids. V lost 0 bases to trimming and J lost 5 bases, with 17 bases between them. CDR1 is PRHDT and CDR2 is FYEKMQ in the germline V gene (reference sequence). Here the CDR3 reads CASSLGPFGLGRNTIYF. Here the CDR3 DNA reads TGTGCCAGCAGCTTAGGGCCTTTTGGCCTGGGGAGAAACACCATATATTTT.

This clone showed up just a few times. V and J are TRBV7-9 and TRBJ1-1; D gene unclear. The CDR3 loop spans 13 amino acids. Looked up from germline, CDR1 is SEHNR and CDR2 is FQNEAQ (reference sequence). V was trimmed by 3 bases and J by 5 bases, leaving 10 bases between them. The CDR3 DNA reads as TGTGCCAGCAGCTTGCTTTCCGATACTGAAGCTTTCTTT. Translating gives CASSLLSDTEAFF.

The chain links TRBV18 to TRBJ2-1; 9 bases line up with TRBD1. Trimming cost V 2 bases and J 3 bases; bases outside gene matches: 14. This CDR3 region has 19 residues. CDR1 and CDR2 from the germline V gene are KGHSH and LQKENI. CDR3 nucleotides: TGTGCCAGCTCACCAGGGGGCGGGACGACAGGGGGAAACTACAATGAGCAGTTCTTC. Protein sequence: CASSPGGGTTGGNYNEQFF.

This clone was picked up a small number of times. This rearrangement joins TRBV6-5 to TRBJ1-5; a possible D gene is TRBD1 (6 bases). CDR1 and CDR2 (germline): MNHEY, SVGAGI. There are 14 residues in the CDR3. Trimming removed 6 bases at V and 0 bases at J, with 9 bases between. CDR3 bases: TGTGCCAGCAGACAGGGCCCTAGCAATCAGCCCCAGCATTTT. It encodes CASRQGPSNQPQHF.

The chain has TRBV7-9 and TRBJ2-1, with TRBD1 matching over 7 bases. V trimming: 10 bases; J trimming: 7 bases; junction bases outside the gene matches: 7. The CDR3 loop spans 12 amino acids. Looked up from germline, CDR1 is SEHNR and CDR2 is FQNEAQ (reference sequence). CDR3 protein: CATADRRNEQFF. In DNA form, the CDR3 reads TGTGCCACCGCGGACAGGAGAAATGAGCAGTTCTTC.

The sample holds one count of this clone. The J gene is TRBJ1-2, the V gene TRBV7-2; 9 positions match TRBD1. Unmatched junction bases numbered 7, after V lost 1 base and J lost 4 bases. CDR1 is SGHTA, CDR2 FQGNSA, per germline. The CDR3 contains 16 residues. This CDR3 is CASSLESTGGTYGYTF. Written as DNA, the CDR3 is TGTGCCAGCAGCTTAGAGTCCACAGGGGGCACCTATGGCTACACCTTC.

V is TRBV6-5 and J is TRBJ2-7; D is undetermined. Germline assignment: CDR1 MNHEY and CDR2 SVGAGI. Trimming removed 6 bases from V and 4 bases from J, with 10 bases in between. This CDR3 has 12 residues. The CDR3 reads CASRYDQYEQYF. Written as DNA, the CDR3 is TGTGCCAGCAGGTACGACCAGTACGAGCAGTACTTC.

This chain uses TRBV7-9 with TRBJ1-6; no clear D. The CDR3 covers 13 residues. V lost 2 bases and J 5 bases, leaving 4 bases between the germline ends. Germline CDR1 is SEHNR and CDR2 is FQNEAQ (reference sequence). The CDR3 region has the DNA TGTGCCAGCAGCTTACAGGATAATTCACCCCTCCACTTT. Its translation is CASSLQDNSPLHF.

This chain uses TRBV11-2 with TRBJ2-7, with D hard to call. CDR1 and CDR2 (germline): SGHAT, FQNNGV. V was cut by 1 base and J by 4 bases, with 8 bases left in between. CDR3 length: 13 amino acids. The CDR3 sequence is CASSLGVIYEQYF. The CDR3 nucleotides are TGTGCCAGCAGCTTAGGGGTAATTTACGAGCAGTACTTC.

J is TRBJ2-5 and V is TRBV3-1 (or the pseudogene TRBV3-2), with D tentatively TRBD2 (5 bases). The CDR3 is made up of 14 amino acids. Trimming removed 1 base from V and 3 bases from J, with 9 bases in between. Germline CDR1 reads LGHDT; CDR2 reads YNNKEL (reference sequence). The CDR3 protein is CASSQGTREETQYF. CDR3 bases: TGTGCCAGCAGCCAAGGGACTCGCGAAGAGACCCAGTACTTC.

This clone has ten or more counts. The chain is built from TRBV30 and TRBJ1-1; unclear D gene. The V and J ends lost 4 bases and 1 base respectively, with 4 bases between them. Germline lookup yields CDR1 GTSNPN and CDR2 SVGIG (reference sequence). CDR3 length equals 11 residues. The CDR3 DNA reads TGTGCCTGGATGAGGAACACTGAAGCTTTCTTT. Encoded protein: CAWMRNTEAFF.

The chain is built from TRBV10-3 and TRBJ2-3; 8 bases are shared with TRBD1. The CDR3 consists of 14 residues. J gave up 4 bases and V 9 bases, and 9 bases lay outside the gene matches. Germline CDR1 reads ENHRY; CDR2 reads SYGVKD. The CDR3 loop is CAMRGQGDADTQYF. The CDR3, as DNA: TGTGCCATGAGAGGACAGGGAGATGCAGATACGCAGTATTTT.

CDR3 sequence: CASSPRPGQGAAGELFF. The DNA for the CDR3 is TGTGCCAGCTCACCAAGGCCGGGACAGGGGGCGGCCGGGGAGCTGTTTTTT. The chain carries TRBV18 and TRBJ2-2; 12 bases are a match to TRBD1. In germline, CDR1 is KGHSH, CDR2 LQKENI. With 2 bases clipped from V and 6 bases from J, the junction kept 7 bases outside the gene matches. The CDR3 is 17 amino acids.

This clone has a single count. Other DNA variants within this sample encode the same CDR3. The J gene is TRBJ2-3, the V gene TRBV5-1; D perhaps matches TRBD2 (6 bases). CDR3 size: 14 residues. V was pared by 2 bases and J by 3 bases, with 10 bases between. Germline CDR1 SGHRS, CDR2 YFSETQ. CDR3 in amino acids: CASSFGLATDTQYF. The DNA for the CDR3 is TGCGCCAGCAGCTTTGGGCTAGCGACAGATACGCAGTATTTT.

The chain has TRBV30 and TRBJ1-3; 8 bases fit TRBD1. The trim removed 3 bases at V and 2 bases at J, leaving 3 bases unmatched. Germline lookup yields CDR1 GTSNPN and CDR2 SVGIG (reference sequence). CDR3 length: 14 residues. CDR3 residues: CAWRDRVPGNTIYF. CDR3 DNA: TGTGCCTGGAGGGACAGGGTCCCTGGAAACACCATATATTTT.

In its sample, this clone was seen a few times. This chain uses TRBV6-2 or TRBV6-3 with TRBJ2-2; D is undetermined. The V gene lost 0 bases and the J gene lost 7 bases, with 6 bases spanning the gap. Per the germline V gene, CDR1 is MNHEY and CDR2 is SVGEGT. This CDR3 spans 13 amino acids. The CDR3 coding sequence is TGTGCCAGCAGTTACTCGTGGGACGGGGAGCTGTTTTTT. This sequence encodes CASSYSWDGELFF.

In the case of this clone: Other DNA sequences in the same sample also yield this CDR3. The chain carries TRBV19 and TRBJ1-1, with TRBD1 matching over 9 bases. Trimming cost V 4 bases and J 8 bases; bases outside gene matches: 2. CDR1 and CDR2 (germline): LNHDA, SQIVND (reference sequence). This CDR3 spans 12 amino acids. CDR3 residues: CASSTGQGEAFF. In DNA, the CDR3 is TGTGCCAGTAGTACAGGACAGGGGGAAGCTTTCTTT. Based on the CDR3 plus reference TRBV19 and TRBJ1-1, the full variable domain is DGGITQSPKYLFRKEGQNVTLSCEQNLNHDAMYWYRQDPGQGLRLIYYSQIVNDFQKGDIAEGYSVSREKKESFPLTVTSAQKNPTAFYLCASSTGQGEAFFGQGTRLTVV.

The V gene is TRBV27, the J gene TRBJ2-3; 7 bases line up with TRBD1. Germline V gives CDR1 MNHEY, CDR2 SMNVEV (reference sequence). The CDR3 loop spans 16 amino acids. Trimming cost V 3 bases and J 2 bases; bases outside gene matches: 8. CDR3 sequence (DNA): TGTGCCAGCAGTTTGCTCCGGGACAGAGACACAGATACGCAGTATTTT. Translation gives CASSLLRDRDTDTQYF.

The V and J genes are TRBV14 and TRBJ2-7; D possibly matches TRBD1 or TRBD2 (6 bases each). The CDR3 extends over 12 amino acids. Germline V gives CDR1 SGHDN, CDR2 FVKESK. V dropped 8 bases and J dropped 2 bases, with 10 bases sitting between them. As DNA, the CDR3 is TGTGCCAGCGGGGGGCTCACCTACGAGCAGTACTTC. Its translation: CASGGLTYEQYF.

This rearrangement joins TRBV19 to TRBJ2-1; 8 bases are a match to TRBD1. The CDR3 extends over 17 amino acids. The V gene's germline CDR1 is LNHDA and CDR2 SQIVND (reference sequence). V gave up 2 bases and J gave up 7 bases; unmatched junction bases: 13. The CDR3 protein is CASSISTPWTGRNEQFF. The DNA of the CDR3 is TGTGCCAGTAGTATATCAACCCCCTGGACAGGGAGAAATGAGCAGTTCTTC.